This TCR beta chain was recorded in a study of T cells after yellow fever vaccination. For the study at large: Fractions with few cells were prepared using SMART-Seq v4 Ultra Low Input. Study-wide points: A secondary response was less intense yet reached its peak sooner, at day 5 versus 15. Booster sampling recovered most clones from primary vaccination (approximately 97% CD4, approximately 88% CD8).

The V gene's germline CDR1 is SGHVS and CDR2 FQNEAQ. This CDR3 has 15 amino acids. Trimming left V 4 bases short and J 2 bases short, with 15 bases between. About this clonotype: What it binds is not known.

Synthesis of TCR cDNA relied on 5'RACE template switching, which attached a universal primer site and UMIs. TCRdb re-called the 5' RACE reads through MiXCR, storing one row per CDR3 protein. Of around 340,000 distinct CDR3 sequences in the sample, 8.7% were seen once. The rearrangement links TRBV7-8 to TRBJ2-7; D might be TRBD1 (5 bases). This TCR came from a man younger than 35 who received the YFV17D yellow fever vaccine. The sample in question was PBMCs, obtained on the day of the first yellow fever vaccination. DNA for the CDR3: TGTGCCAGCAGCTCCTATGGGCAGGGAACCTACGAGCAGTACTTC. Protein sequence: CASSSYGQGTYEQYF.